This T cell receptor beta chain was profiled in a study of identical twins (dated by TCRdb to the mid-2010s). With regard to the full study: To test whether fetal clonotypes persist, the study used deep sequencing on TCR alpha and beta repertoires from monozygotic twins, unrelated adults of various ages, and cord blood. Replicate twin experiments were performed at different times using different library preparation protocols to rule out contamination.

This clonotype was seen only a few times. This clone's antigen is unknown. Base qualities are not provided; no much larger clone lies one nucleotide away. From the cysteine up to the phenylalanine, the CDR3 has a length of 14 residues. The read is trimmed to its CDR3 DNA, 42 bases read in frame from base 1. The junction shows trimming of 0 bases on V and 9 bases on J, plus 11 bases between the germline ends. CDR1 and CDR2 were assigned from the germline V gene (reference sequence) as LNHNV and YYDKDF. General conclusions and limits of the study: A weaker excess of twin sharing was found in beta out-of-frame sequences because the signal-to-noise ratio was lowered by fewer shared sequences. Compared with coincidental sharing between unrelated individuals, out-of-frame TCR alpha sequences shared between twins showed an excess of sequences with low generation probability. Zero-insertion analyses could be partly confounded by invariant T cells such as MAIT and iNKT, though diverse VJ usage argued against such confounding for most clonotypes. Recombination models systematically underestimated out-of-frame TCR alpha sharing in monozygotic twins but agreed with sharing between unrelated individuals. Fewer insertions were carried by abundant cord blood beta clonotypes; a weaker similar trend was observed in young adult naive repertoires, while no such trend was observed in memory repertoires. Because the same donors could not be followed over many years, conclusions were based on cross-sectional statistical analysis.

Only healthy Caucasian donors were included. The twin cohort comprised three pairs of female monozygotic twins, all aged about 18 to 29 years. Peripheral blood mononuclear cells were the source from which RNA for the TCR libraries was isolated. Library method: 5' RACE. Sequenced on an Illumina HiSeq 2000. Template switching added a universal primer binding site, and the final cDNA carried a unique molecular identifier that allowed TCR cDNA molecules to be counted accurately. First-strand cDNA for TCR alpha and beta chains was synthesized from specific primers in the conserved constant-segment region. To control for contamination, each cDNA library was double barcoded with a SMART-Mk sample barcode plus Illumina barcodes. TruSeq adapter sequences and Illumina sample barcodes were added in two successive PCR steps. Sequencing of the TCR alpha and beta cDNA libraries was done on the Illumina HiSeq platform using custom primers. The published analysis was carried out like this. Unique molecular identifiers were extracted from raw reads with MiGEC, and CDR3 positions were determined with MiXCR. For each individual, recombination models were inferred using an EM algorithm with the repgenHMM and IGoR tools. Shared clonotypes were analyzed with the tcR package in R, and sharing was normalized by the product of cloneset sizes. To study raw recombination without the effects of thymic and clonal selection, out-of-frame nonproductive sequences were analyzed. Starting from the raw public reads, TCRdb applied fastp trimming at Q25, assembled clones with MiXCR and retained in-frame beta chains. One record per CDR3 amino acid sequence lists the most common genes and DNA. The V and J calls follow TCRdb's processing rather than the paper's. Present in this sample are roughly 720,000 distinct CDR3 sequences, about 20% of which were seen just once. Around 14% of the sample is taken by the ten largest.

This sample also appeared in a second study, on T cells expressing NK-cell markers. The second study reports: Under 10 donors provided sorted CD3+CD56+NKG2C+, CD3+CD56+NKG2C- and CD3+CD56-NKG2C+ T-cell subsets, whose TCR beta-chain repertoires were profiled. Of the eight sequenced donors, seven were found to be HCMV-seropositive and one was found to be HCMV-seronegative. In several experiments an anti-gammadeltaTCR antibody was added to restrict sorting to alphabetaTCR-expressing T cells. In several donors, the dominant CD3+CD56+NKG2C+ clonotypes were among the top 10 CD8+ clonotypes and accounted for roughly 1.0-8% of CD8+ T cells. Those dominant clonotypes were again the most abundant among CD3+CD56-NKG2C+ cells in a handful of donors, at about 28.3-60.1%. Whether the expanded NKG2C-expressing T cell clones were specific for HCMV antigens was left unclear. All eight donors whose samples were sequenced were randomly selected healthy volunteers, three of them men and five women. A commercial ELISA kit detecting HCMV-specific IgG in serum was used to determine HCMV serostatus. For five or six donors, bulk peripheral blood T-cell repertoires were also sequenced from unsorted PBMC. MIGEC was used to demultiplex reads and group reads by UMI, and MiTCR was used to assemble and quantify clonotypes. To exclude erroneous sequences, only TCR cDNA sequences supported by at least two reads were retained. The tcR package was used for downstream repertoire analysis, and clonotypes were matched between fractions using CDR3 nucleotide sequence together with V segment. VDJmatch was used to annotate antigen specificity against VDJdb, with one amino acid substitution in CDR3 allowed.

This sequence was found in a young woman in good health. The sequencing sample was made of PBMCs. The chain joins TRBV15 to TRBJ2-2; the D segment cannot be called with confidence. The CDR3 protein sequence reads: CATSRDLGPRELFF. The DNA reads TGTGCCACCAGCAGAGATCTTGGTCCCAGGGAGCTGTTTTTT.